What follows are 11 T cell receptor beta chains derived from one specimen sequenced in a study of identical twins. TCRdb fed the 5' RACE reads into MiXCR, producing one record per CDR3 protein. This repertoire shows about 480,000 distinct CDR3 sequences, around 14% found once; its top ten account for around 0.57%. This sample was also put to use in a study of yellow fever vaccine responses in identical twins.

The specimen sequenced was CD4+ T cells sorted from blood. The receptors were sampled from a woman in her late teens or twenties in good health.

This clonotype showed up just a few times. Written as DNA, the CDR3 is TGTGCCAGCAGTGAATTTCAGAGACAAAGCTCCTACAATGAGCAGTTCTTC. Its protein product is CASSEFQRQSSYNEQFF. The V and J genes are TRBV25-1 and TRBJ2-1; D uncertain. The CDR3 has 17 residues. The germline V gene encodes CDR1 MGHDK and CDR2 SYGVNS. V was trimmed by 1 base and J by 0 bases, leaving 13 bases between them.

This chain uses TRBV4-3 with TRBJ2-1, with D possibly matching TRBD1 (6 bases). V lost 0 bases and J 10 bases, leaving 19 bases between the germline ends. The CDR3 loop spans 16 amino acids. Germline V gene data show CDR1 as LGHNA and CDR2 as YSLEER. CDR3 DNA: TGCGCCAGCAGCCAAGACCACGCTCAGGGGTTAAGGGAGCAGTTCTTC. It is translated as CASSQDHAQGLREQFF.

This clonotype has just a few counts. The chain uses TRBV7-9 and TRBJ2-5; D not certain. Trimming removed 4 bases from V and 1 base from J, with 16 bases in between. Germline values: CDR1 SEHNR, CDR2 FQNEAQ (reference sequence). This CDR3 spans 16 amino acids. The CDR3 loop reads CASSSPGRAPQETQYF. Here the CDR3 DNA reads TGTGCCAGCAGCTCCCCGGGCCGCGCCCCCCAAGAGACCCAGTACTTC.

The chain employs TRBV6-5 and TRBJ2-7; possible D gene TRBD1, 6 bases. CDR3 size: 12 residues. V was trimmed by 6 bases and J by 8 bases, leaving 14 bases between them. From germline, CDR1 is MNHEY and CDR2 SVGAGI. The CDR3 DNA sequence: TGTGCCAGCAGCCCAAACCGGGACAAGCAGTACTTC. Its protein is CASSPNRDKQYF.

This clonotype was picked up a small number of times. This sequence joins TRBV10-3 and TRBJ2-6; TRBD1 might be the D (5 bases). The CDR3 runs to 17 residues. V dropped 2 bases and J dropped 4 bases, with 15 bases sitting between them. Germline lookup yields CDR1 ENHRY and CDR2 SYGVKD. CDR3 DNA: TGTGCCATCAGTGAGGAGTCCCAGGGCACGGGGGCCAACGTCCTGACTTTC. This sequence encodes CAISEESQGTGANVLTF.

This clonotype was counted a few times. The chain carries TRBV29-1 and TRBJ2-7; 9 nucleotides agree with TRBD1. Germline assignment: CDR1 SQVTM and CDR2 ANQGSEA. The CDR3 is made up of 16 amino acids. Unmatched junction bases numbered 13, after V lost 1 base and J lost 6 bases. The CDR3 region is CSVEVIRTGVGREQYF. CDR3 in DNA: TGCAGCGTTGAAGTCATCCGGACAGGGGTGGGTCGCGAGCAGTACTTC.

This chain joins TRBV7-9 and TRBJ2-3, with 10 bases aligning to TRBD2. CDR1 and CDR2 (germline): SEHNR, FQNEAQ (reference sequence). J lost 4 bases, V lost 5 bases, and 6 bases had no gene match. The CDR3 is made up of 15 amino acids. Written as DNA, the CDR3 is TGTGCCAGCAGCACCCCTAGCGGGGGTCCAGATACGCAGTATTTT. It specifies CASSTPSGGPDTQYF.

This chain links TRBV7-2 with TRBJ2-7, with 7 bases identical to TRBD1. Trimming removed 4 bases from V and 7 bases from J; junction bases left unmatched: 7. Looked up from germline, CDR1 is SGHTA and CDR2 is FQGNSA. The CDR3 consists of 13 residues. The CDR3 is CASSSQQGNEQYF. CDR3 sequence (DNA): TGTGCCAGCAGCTCCCAACAGGGGAATGAGCAGTACTTC.

This clonotype came up a few times. The chain links TRBV20-1 to TRBJ2-1, with TRBD1 identical over 11 bases. The junction had 9 bases not matched to a gene; V was cut back by 6 bases and J by 8 bases. The CDR3 contains 14 residues. Germline lookup yields CDR1 DFQATT and CDR2 SNEGSKA (reference sequence). The CDR3 loop reads CSAQRRDRGYEQFF. The DNA for the CDR3 is TGCAGTGCCCAACGACGGGACAGGGGGTATGAGCAGTTCTTC.

The J gene is TRBJ2-1, the V gene TRBV4-1; 14 nucleotides line up with TRBD2. After removal of 3 bases from V and 9 bases from J, the junction contained 4 bases not matched to a gene. The CDR3 consists of 15 residues. The germline CDR1 and CDR2 sequences are MGHRA and YSYEKL. The CDR3 reads CASSQMGTSGSEQFF. CDR3 sequence (DNA): TGCGCCAGCAGCCAGATGGGGACTAGCGGGAGTGAGCAGTTCTTC.

This clonotype has only a few counts. This sequence joins TRBV27 and TRBJ1-2; D uncertain. CDR1 and CDR2 (germline): MNHEY, SMNVEV (reference sequence). The CDR3 extends over 14 amino acids. V was trimmed by 2 bases and J by 1 base, leaving 8 bases between them. CDR3 loop: CASSLGRNNYGYTF. DNA for the CDR3: TGTGCCAGCAGTTTAGGTCGGAATAACTATGGCTACACCTTC.